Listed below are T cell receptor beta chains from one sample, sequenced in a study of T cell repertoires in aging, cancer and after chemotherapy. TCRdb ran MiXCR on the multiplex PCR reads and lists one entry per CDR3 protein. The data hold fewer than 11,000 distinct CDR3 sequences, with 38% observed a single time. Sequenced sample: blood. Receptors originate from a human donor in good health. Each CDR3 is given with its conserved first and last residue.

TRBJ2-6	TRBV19	CASSTGTGDAGANVLTF
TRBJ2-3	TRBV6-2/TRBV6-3	CASSARGLSTDTQYF
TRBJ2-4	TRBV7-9	CASSRLAENIQYF
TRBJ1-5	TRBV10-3	CAISESVGDSANQPQHF
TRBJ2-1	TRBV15	CATSRRTSGGFLNEQFF
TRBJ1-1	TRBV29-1	CSVVGGDTEAFF
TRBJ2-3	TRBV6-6	CASTRLAGPTDTQYF
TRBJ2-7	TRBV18	CASSPGGRSHYEQYF
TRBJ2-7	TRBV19	CASTPQTVSYEQYF
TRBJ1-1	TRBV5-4	CASSLEVNTEAFF
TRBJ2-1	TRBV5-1	CASSQTLAGRGHNEQFF
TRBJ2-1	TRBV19	CASKLGGIAGDEQFF
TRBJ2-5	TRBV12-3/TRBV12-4	CASSLGGKETQYF
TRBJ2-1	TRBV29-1	CSVEDQGRSSYNEQFF
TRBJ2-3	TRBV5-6	CASSGTGVISTDTQYF
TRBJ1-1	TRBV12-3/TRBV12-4	CASSEITDKAFF
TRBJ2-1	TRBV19	CASRLGTSAVLSSYNEQFF
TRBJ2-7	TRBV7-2	CASSLGRLYEQYF
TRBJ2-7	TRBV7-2	CASSLSWTSGYEQYF
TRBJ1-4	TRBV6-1	CASGQNEKLFF
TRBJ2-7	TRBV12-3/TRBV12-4	CASSYTYEQYF
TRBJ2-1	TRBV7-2	CASSLSSGTSGTFYNEQFF
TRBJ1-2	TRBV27	CASSFSGRGGYGYTF
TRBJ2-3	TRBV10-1	CASSDASGRAFTDTQYF
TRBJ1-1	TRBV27	CASRLDRAAEAFF
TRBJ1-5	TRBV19	CASKGGMGNQPQHF
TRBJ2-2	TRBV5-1	CASTGTSGTGELFF
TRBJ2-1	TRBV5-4	CATGLGDNEQFF
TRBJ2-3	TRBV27	CASSSPGTGADTQYF
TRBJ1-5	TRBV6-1	CASSEAEGQGGQPQHF
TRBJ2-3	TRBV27	CASSLLQADTQYF
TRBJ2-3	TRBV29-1	CSTGTSTDTQYF
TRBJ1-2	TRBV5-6	CASSFGQTNYGYTF
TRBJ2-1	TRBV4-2	CASSQDIPVGEQFF
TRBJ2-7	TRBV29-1	CSAADHEQYF
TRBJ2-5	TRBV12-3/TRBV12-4	CASSLRGGRETQYF
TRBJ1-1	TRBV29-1	CSVEFTANTEAFF
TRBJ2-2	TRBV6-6	CASSYFGSRGGELFF
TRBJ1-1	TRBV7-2	CASSSRYQTEAFF
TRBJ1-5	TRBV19	CASSSGWGNQPQHF
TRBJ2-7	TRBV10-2	CASRLAGGPENEQYF
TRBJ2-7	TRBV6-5	CASSYSVLAGALENEQYF
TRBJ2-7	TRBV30	CASGQGSTYEQYF
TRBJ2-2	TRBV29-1	CSVERGTGELFF
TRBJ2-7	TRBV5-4	CASSIYRGPYEQYF
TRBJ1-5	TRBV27	CASRAYRILHQPQHF
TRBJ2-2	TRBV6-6	CATRPGTGELFF
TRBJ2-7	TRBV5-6	CASSLVSGIYEQYF
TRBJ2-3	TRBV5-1	CASSLGGSDTQYF
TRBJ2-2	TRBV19	CASRIGTSGRAIAASGELFF
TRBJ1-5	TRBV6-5	CASRTGKGQPQHF
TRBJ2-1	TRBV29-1	CSGQTSGYYNEQFF
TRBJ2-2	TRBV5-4	CASSPPGLAGNTGELFF
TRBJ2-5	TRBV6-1	CASSPLAGVGETQYF
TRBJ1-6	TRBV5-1	CASSLDREGSPLHF